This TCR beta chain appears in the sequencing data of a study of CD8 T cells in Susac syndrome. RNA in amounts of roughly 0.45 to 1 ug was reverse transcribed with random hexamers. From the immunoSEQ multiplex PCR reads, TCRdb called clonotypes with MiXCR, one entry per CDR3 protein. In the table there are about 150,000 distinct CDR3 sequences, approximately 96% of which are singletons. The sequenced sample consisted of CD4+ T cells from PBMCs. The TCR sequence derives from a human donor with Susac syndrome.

CDR3 loop: CASKGLGTYEQYF. The DNA for the CDR3 is TGTGCCAGCAAAGGGCTCGGCACCTACGAGCAGTACTTC. V gene TRBV12-3 or TRBV12-4 combines with J gene TRBJ2-7; D is uncertain. With 7 bases removed from V and 2 bases from J, the gap between germline ends came to 12 bases. This CDR3 contains 13 residues.